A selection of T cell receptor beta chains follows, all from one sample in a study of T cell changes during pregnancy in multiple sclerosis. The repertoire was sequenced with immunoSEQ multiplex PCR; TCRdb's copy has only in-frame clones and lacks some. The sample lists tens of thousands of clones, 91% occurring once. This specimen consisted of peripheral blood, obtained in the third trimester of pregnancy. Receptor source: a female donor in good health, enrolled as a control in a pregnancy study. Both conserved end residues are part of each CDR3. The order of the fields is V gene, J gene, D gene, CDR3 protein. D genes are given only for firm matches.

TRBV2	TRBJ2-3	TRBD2	CASSDSGGGTDTQYF
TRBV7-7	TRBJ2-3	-	CASSSGVTDTQYF
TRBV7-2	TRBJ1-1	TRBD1	CASSLRWDRGGQAEAFF
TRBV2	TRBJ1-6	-	CASSETNGRDSPLHF
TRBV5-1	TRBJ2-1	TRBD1	CASSYRGVSYNEQFF
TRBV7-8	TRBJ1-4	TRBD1	CASSSGTVNEKLFF
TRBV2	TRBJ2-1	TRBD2	CARRRTSLPRDEQFF
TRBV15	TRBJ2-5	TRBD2	CATSRDLWRELKRETQYF
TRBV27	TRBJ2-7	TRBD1	CASSPRDRVEQYF
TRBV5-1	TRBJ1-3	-	CASSTAGLTAGNTIYF
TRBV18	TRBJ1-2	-	CASSRGRATNYGYTF
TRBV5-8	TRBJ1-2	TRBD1	CASSFGDSSRSGYTF
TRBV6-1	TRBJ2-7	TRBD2	CASRPGLAGLYEQYF
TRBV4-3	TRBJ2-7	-	CASSPPRSTDSYEQYF
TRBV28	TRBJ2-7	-	CASSFTRTHGYEQYF
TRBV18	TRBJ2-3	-	CASSPPQAHRDTQYF
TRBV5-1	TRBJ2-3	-	CASSLASGSYDTQYF
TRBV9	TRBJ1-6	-	CASSVGPGEANSPLHF
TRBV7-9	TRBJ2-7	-	CASSPKTRLTSEQYF
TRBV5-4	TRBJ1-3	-	CASSLGQTYSGNTIYF
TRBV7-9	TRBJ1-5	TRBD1	CASSFETGGRSQHF
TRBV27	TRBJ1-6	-	CASSFDTGSPLHF
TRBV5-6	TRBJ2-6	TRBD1	CASSHKGFRQGSGANVLTF
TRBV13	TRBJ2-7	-	CASSFAGRTYEQYF
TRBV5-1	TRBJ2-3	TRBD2	CASSPRLAGGSSTDTQYF
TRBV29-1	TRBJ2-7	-	CSVRDSYEQYF
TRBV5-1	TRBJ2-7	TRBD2	CASSFAGLAGGQYEQYF
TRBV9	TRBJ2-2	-	CASSARAGELFF
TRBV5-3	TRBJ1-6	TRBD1	CARSLVGSGGHHNSPLHF
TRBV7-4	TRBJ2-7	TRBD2	CARSGRKPNGSYEQYF
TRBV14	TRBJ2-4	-	CASSLLGVAKNIQYF
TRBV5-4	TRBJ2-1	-	CASSSPLHDGDNEQFF
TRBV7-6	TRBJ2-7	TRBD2	CASSPLAGGGEQYF
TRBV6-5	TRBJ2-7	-	CASSGLYEQYF
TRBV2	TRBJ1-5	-	CASTTGSGNQPQHF
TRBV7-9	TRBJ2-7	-	CASRPEGGYEQYF
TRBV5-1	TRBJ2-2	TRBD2	CASRGTSGFTGELFF
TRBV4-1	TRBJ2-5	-	CASSHRGPRETQYF
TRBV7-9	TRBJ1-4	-	CASSYETDVNEKLFF
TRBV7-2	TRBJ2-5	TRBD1	CASSHPRGRKTQYF
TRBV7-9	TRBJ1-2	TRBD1	CASSLVSQGAQGYTF
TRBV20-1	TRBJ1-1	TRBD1	CSARDNRGAFF
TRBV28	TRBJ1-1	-	CATLTGPLNTEAFF
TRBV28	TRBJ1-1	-	CASSLSGGRRTEAFF
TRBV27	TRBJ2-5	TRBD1	CASSETGEETQYF
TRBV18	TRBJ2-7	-	CASSPPRHGGTLSSYEQYF
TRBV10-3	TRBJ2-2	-	CAISESTRSDPGELFF
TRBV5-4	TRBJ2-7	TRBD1	CASSLQGAPHEQYF
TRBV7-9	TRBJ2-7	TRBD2	CASSLTSGAWEQYF
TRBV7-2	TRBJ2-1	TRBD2	CASSSAGGWYNEQFF
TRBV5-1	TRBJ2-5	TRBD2	CASSLRTSGEETQYF
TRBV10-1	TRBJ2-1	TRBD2	CASSEGTSGNNEQFF
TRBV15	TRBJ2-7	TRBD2	CATSRETSGGEQYF
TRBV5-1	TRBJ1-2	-	CASSFREVDYGYTF